The clone carrying this T cell receptor beta chain is a singleton in its sample. Reverse transcription of about 0.45 to 1 ug RNA was carried out with random hexamers. TCRdb used MiXCR to reprocess the immunoSEQ multiplex PCR reads, holding one entry per CDR3 protein. Of 120,000 to 150,000 distinct CDR3 sequences detected, 94% appear once; the ten largest clones hold over 0.07%. The data were taken from a study of CD8 T cells in Susac syndrome. The CDR3 is 15 residues long. Germline assignment: CDR1 LNHDA and CDR2 SQIVND (reference sequence). The V gene lost 3 bases and the J gene lost 0 bases, with 12 bases spanning the gap.

Sequencing used CD4+ T cells from PBMCs. The genes are TRBV19 and TRBJ2-7, with D perhaps TRBD2 (6 bases). The origin of this receptor is a human donor in good health. The CDR3 DNA reads TGTGCCAGTAGTATGGCTAGCGTGAGCTCCTACGAGCAGTACTTC. Translation gives CASSMASVSSYEQYF.